This T cell receptor beta chain was sequenced during a study of cytomegalovirus exposure and HLA in healthy donors. The CDR3 is made up of 12 amino acids. V lost 7 bases to trimming and J lost 7 bases; unmatched junction nucleotides: 8. Germline CDR1 is SQVTM and CDR2 is ANQGSEA. Primers: 60 Vbeta forward and 13 Jbeta reverse. Generated by immunoSEQ multiplex PCR, the TCRdb table keeps only in-frame clones and is missing some. The sample includes about 140,000 clones, 87% of them seen just once. Study results and caveats: What was likely a sequencing artifact was a cluster of highly shared sequence variants. When presence/absence was analysed, sequencing depth was taken to be roughly uniform across donors. Only CMV serostatus was available as immune exposure information.

As to this clone: Its antigen is unidentified.

The receptor was isolated from a woman in her 30s in good health and CMV-seronegative. This chain joins TRBV29-1 and TRBJ2-7; 9 nucleotides match TRBD2. The material sequenced was PBMCs. The CDR3 DNA reads TGCAGCGGGCTAGCGGGATCGGCAGAGCAGTACTTC. It encodes CSGLAGSAEQYF.